The present T cell receptor (beta chain) was sequenced within a study of T cells in Graves' hyperthyroidism and ophthalmopathy (dated by TCRdb to between 2018 and 2021). About the study as a whole: Peripheral blood samples were taken at initial diagnosis, before any treatment was given. To identify TCR V-J signatures that set the groups apart, the researchers used a discovery cohort of 100 patients, made up of around 40 with Graves' ophthalmopathy and some 56 with stable Graves' hyperthyroidism. An independent validation cohort of around 20 hyperthyroidism patients and approximately 16 patients who later progressed to ophthalmopathy tested prospective prediction of ophthalmopathy. The 100 discovery patients were randomly split 7:3 into training and test sets. Thyroid tissue and blood T-cell repertoires from six Graves' hyperthyroidism patients were also compared in the study. After blood sampling, hyperthyroidism patients were treated with methimazole at a starting dose of 30 mg daily, and ophthalmopathy patients were treated with high-dose intravenous methylprednisolone. TCR Vbeta CDR3 sequencing of approximately 140 peripheral blood samples (more than 40 ophthalmopathy, some 75 hyperthyroidism and approximately 17 progressor patients) is reported in the paper.

What the research found in general, with its limitations: No statistical method was used to fix the sample size in advance, and group allocation was not hidden from the investigators. In cross-validation, a model built on a 13 V-J signature told ophthalmopathy apart from stable hyperthyroidism with 85% to 90% sensitivity and approximately 81% specificity, and in testing the same model reached 80%/75%. During validation, the model predicted progression to ophthalmopathy a median of about 5.9 months ahead of onset, with almost 71% sensitivity and 72.22% specificity. Blood samples also contained most of the expanded thyroid clonotypes (frequency above 0.001), which suggests that blood repertoires may reflect thyroid immune responses.

V is pared back by 5 bases and J by 12 bases, with 22 bases lying between the germline termini. The germline V gene encodes CDR1 DFQATT and CDR2 SNEGSKA (reference sequence). There are 13 amino acids in the CDR3, from cysteine to phenylalanine inclusive. Just CDR3 DNA is preserved here, 39 bases in frame from base 1. Hyperthyroidism patients were newly diagnosed, had a disease duration of under 2 months, and were aged 18 to 65 years. Any patient with an uncontrolled infection, another autoimmune disease, pregnancy or lactation was excluded. Clinical symptoms, serum thyroxine and TRAb, thyroid ultrasound, and orbital computed tomography formed the basis for the diagnoses. Blood from progressor patients was collected at the time of first diagnosis with hyperthyroidism, before any ophthalmopathy symptoms had appeared. PBMCs were separated from roughly 10 ml of fresh peripheral blood using Ficoll-Paque density gradient centrifugation. Progressor patients were first diagnosed with Graves' hyperthyroidism and then developed ophthalmopathy during follow-up. Total RNA was extracted using Trizol reagent, and RNA quality was assessed on an Agilent 2100 Bioanalyzer.

About this clonotype: This receptor's antigen is unknown. No base qualities exist here, and no much larger clone lies one base off it.

The TCR beta CDR3 regions were amplified from the RNA transcripts. A first-round RT-PCR of the TCR CDR3 used the HTBI primer set with the Qiagen OneStep RT-PCR kit. Libraries were constructed in a second round of multiplex PCR, after which size selection and purification were carried out. Sequencing of the libraries was done on an Illumina HiSeq2000 using paired-end 100 bp reads. As for the authors' bioinformatics: SOAPnuke was used to process the raw data, throwing out any read that contained adapters or uncalled bases, had a mean Phred below 15, or lacked an exact constant-primer or identifier match. High-quality paired reads were merged with COPE v1.2.5, and unique nucleotide sequences were defined as clonotypes. MiTCR v1.1 was used to align the clonotypes against IMGT TRBV, TRBD and TRBJ reference segments. The analysis was restricted to V-J combinations with a frequency above 0.0001, which together covered 99.2% of the repertoires. The TCS score was defined as the ratio of F50 (clonal expansion) to E x V (chaos), calculated using BLOSUM62-based TCRdist between CDR3 peptides within each V-J. Welch's t-statistics and random forest reduced around 520 V-J features to about 12, which were used in a naive Bayes classifier (R e1071). TCRdb reanalyzed the raw reads on its own, using fastp at Q25 for trimming and MiXCR for clone calling, and kept in-frame beta chains. Every entry covers one CDR3 protein and lists the most common genes and DNA from its rows. For this entry, the V and J calls and clone size follow TCRdb and not the study's own pipeline. Within this sample are fewer than 900,000 distinct CDR3 sequences, with approximately 19% of them counted one time only. The ten largest clonotypes hold approximately 15% of the sample.

This TCR was recovered from a woman aged 50 to 60 with Graves' hyperthyroidism that later progressed to Graves' ophthalmopathy. Source material: blood. The chain is assembled from TRBV20-1 and TRBJ1-2, and perhaps TRBD1 as D gene, on 6 matching bases. CDR3 loop: CSAPIPGPGTNTF. The nucleotide sequence reads as follows: TGCAGTGCTCCCATCCCGGGACCCGGGACAAACACCTTC.